This entry lists 27 T cell receptor beta chains sequenced from one sample in a study of T cell repertoires in cytomegalovirus infection. Via MiXCR, TCRdb re-called the reads, giving one row per CDR3 protein. Seen here are fewer than 200,000 distinct CDR3 sequences, about 21% observed once, and the top ten hold just under 3%. The source material was PBMCs. Receptors originate from a human donor in good health (CMV status not recorded). Some clones in this sample may be carry-over from other donors' samples.

The sample holds a few counts of this clonotype. The chain recombines TRBV27 with TRBJ1-1; D might be TRBD1 (5 bases). The V end lost 2 bases, the J end lost 3 bases, and 13 bases lay between the germline ends. CDR1 is MNHEY and CDR2 is SMNVEV in the germline V gene (reference sequence). CDR3 size: 15 residues. The CDR3: CASSLNGKGHTEAFF. The DNA for the CDR3 is TGTGCCAGCAGTTTAAATGGGAAGGGGCACACTGAAGCTTTCTTT.

The chain has TRBV6-5 and TRBJ2-3, with TRBD1 as a possible D gene (6 bases). The CDR3 is 14 amino acids. Germline V lookup: CDR1 MNHEY, CDR2 SVGAGI. With 2 bases removed from V and 6 bases from J, the gap between germline ends came to 12 bases. The CDR3 nucleotides are TGTGCCAGCAGTTACGGAAAGAGGGGGGATACGCAGTATTTT. Its translation: CASSYGKRGDTQYF.

This clonotype showed up just a few times. This chain joins TRBV7-2 and TRBJ2-2; D remains ambiguous. V lost 5 bases and J 0 bases, leaving 10 bases between the germline ends. CDR1 SGHTA and CDR2 FQGNSA come from the germline V gene. CDR3 length: 15 residues. The CDR3 here is CASSKQPANTGELFF. CDR3 sequence (DNA): TGTGCCAGCAGCAAACAACCAGCGAACACCGGGGAGCTGTTTTTT.

In its sample, this clonotype was seen a few times. The chain employs TRBV9 and TRBJ2-7; 9 bases are a match to TRBD1. CDR1 and CDR2 from the germline V gene are SGDLS and YYNGEE. Trimming cost V 4 bases and J 5 bases; bases outside gene matches: 7. The CDR3 has 14 amino acids. The CDR3 DNA reads as TGTGCCAGCAGCCGACAGGGGGAATGGGACGAGCAGTACTTC. This gives the protein CASSRQGEWDEQYF.

This clonotype was counted many times. The V call is TRBV11-2, the J call TRBJ2-7; TRBD2 might be the D (7 bases). V gave up 4 bases and J gave up 2 bases, with 15 bases separating them. The CDR3 extends over 15 amino acids. Germline CDR1 SGHAT, CDR2 FQNNGV. CDR3 nucleotides: TGTGCCAGCAGCTCGCGGAAGGGGGGGACCTACGAGCAGTACTTC. It specifies CASSSRKGGTYEQYF.

Concerning this clonotype itself: The junction shows a germline mismatch at one end, possibly a read error. The chain employs TRBV12-3 or TRBV12-4 and TRBJ2-7; 7 bases line up with TRBD2. This CDR3 has 12 amino acids. The CDR3 nucleotides are TGTGCCAGCAGTGCCCAGTCCAGCGGGAAGTCCTTC. It specifies CASSAQSSGKSF.

This clonotype was found a few times. V gene TRBV7-2 combines with J gene TRBJ2-1; the match to TRBD2 covers 11 bases. The V gene's germline CDR1 is SGHTA and CDR2 FQGNSA. V lost 5 bases and J lost 7; bases outside the gene matches: 7. This CDR3 spans 15 amino acids. The CDR3 reads CASSLRLAGWNEQFF. As DNA, the CDR3 is TGTGCCAGCAGCCTCAGACTAGCGGGGTGGAATGAGCAGTTCTTC. The full variable domain, rest sourced from reference TRBV7-2 and TRBJ2-1, is GAGVSQSPSNKVTEKGKDVELRCDPISGHTALYWYRQSLGQGLEFLIYFQGNSAPDKSGLPSDRFSAERTGGSVSTLTIQRTQQEDSAVYLCASSLRLAGWNEQFFGPGTRLTVL.

V and J are TRBV12-5 and TRBJ2-7, with 7 bases fitting TRBD2. Germline V gene data show CDR1 as LGHNT and CDR2 as FRNRAP. The CDR3 has 16 amino acids. V shed 2 bases, J shed 0 bases, and the junction held 7 bases outside the gene matches. CDR3 in amino acids: CASGLRLAVSSYEQYF. CDR3 sequence (DNA): TGTGCTAGTGGTTTGCGGCTAGCGGTGAGCTCCTACGAGCAGTACTTC. Supplemented by reference TRBV12-5 and TRBJ2-7, the full variable domain reads DARVTQTPRHKVTEMGQEVTMRCQPILGHNTVFWYRQTMMQGLELLAYFRNRAPLDDSGMPKDRFSAEMPDATLATLKIQPSEPRDSAVYFCASGLRLAVSSYEQYFGPGTRLTVT.

This chain connects TRBV20-1 to TRBJ2-1; 8 bases agree with TRBD2. Trimming at V came to 3 bases and at J to 2 bases, leaving 6 bases not matched to a gene. The CDR3 consists of 15 residues. Germline CDR1 is DFQATT and CDR2 is SNEGSKA (reference sequence). The CDR3 DNA sequence: TGCAGTGCTAGGGGGGCGGGGGGCACCTACAATGAGCAGTTCTTC. Residues: CSARGAGGTYNEQFF.

The table lists this clonotype with a few counts. The rearrangement links TRBV7-8 to TRBJ1-4; D gene uncertain. Looked up from germline, CDR1 is SGHVS and CDR2 is FQNEAQ. V was cut by 5 bases and J by 0 bases, with 10 bases left in between. This CDR3 spans 15 amino acids. This CDR3 is CASSPLGATNEKLFF. The DNA for the CDR3 is TGTGCCAGCAGCCCCCTCGGAGCAACTAATGAAAAACTGTTTTTT.

The table lists this clonotype with a few counts. This chain links TRBV5-1 with TRBJ2-7; possibly TRBD1 or TRBD2 for D (6 bases each). Trimming pared 0 bases from V and 0 bases from J, leaving 10 bases between. CDR3 length: 15 amino acids. CDR1 is SGHRS and CDR2 is YFSETQ in the germline V gene. The CDR3 loop reads CASSLGGGLSYEQYF. The CDR3 DNA reads as TGCGCCAGCAGCTTGGGAGGGGGGCTCTCCTACGAGCAGTACTTC.

Remarks on this clonotype: It may be a read error: a sequence one base away is much more abundant. The chain links TRBV11-2 to TRBJ1-1, with no clear D. Germline lookup yields CDR1 SGHAT and CDR2 FQNNGV. This CDR3 has 13 residues. V lost 5 bases and J lost 0, with 7 bases in between. CDR3 sequence (DNA): TGTGCCAGCAGCCTGAAAATGAACACTGAAGCTTTCTTT. The encoded protein is CASSLKMNTEAFF.

This clonotype occurred a few times. V usage is TRBV29-1 and J usage is TRBJ1-2; D unresolved. The V end was cut by 4 bases, the J end by 8 bases, with 11 bases between. Germline assignment: CDR1 SQVTM and CDR2 ANQGSEA. There are 11 residues in the CDR3. This CDR3 is CSVAGPQGYTF. CDR3 nucleotide sequence: TGCAGCGTTGCTGGGCCACAGGGCTACACCTTC.

DNA for the CDR3: TGTGCCAGCAGTCCGGGACTAGTGGGCGCCAATGAGCAGTTCTTC. Residues: CASSPGLVGANEQFF. The chain carries TRBV12-3 or TRBV12-4 and TRBJ2-1; TRBD2 matches 8 bases. This CDR3 region has 15 residues. Trimming removed 5 bases from V and 6 bases from J; junction bases left unmatched: 9.

In its sample, this clonotype was seen a few times. The gene calls are TRBV6-1 and TRBJ2-7; 9 nucleotides align to TRBD1. V gave up 2 bases and J gave up 2 bases; unmatched junction bases: 4. This CDR3 spans 15 amino acids. Germline loops: CDR1 MNHNS, CDR2 SASEGT. The DNA of the CDR3 is TGTGCCAGCAGTGAATTGGGACAGGGTCCCTACGAGCAGTACTTC. It codes for CASSELGQGPYEQYF.

This clonotype was observed many times. The chain has TRBV7-8 and TRBJ1-2; D unresolved. Deletions cut 5 bases from V and 0 bases from J, with 7 bases between. Germline CDR1 and CDR2: SGHVS and FQNEAQ. This CDR3 region has 13 residues. CDR3 in amino acids: CASSRTANYGYTF. As DNA, the CDR3 is TGTGCCAGCAGCAGGACGGCTAACTATGGCTACACCTTC.

This clonotype occurred many times. J is TRBJ2-7 and V is TRBV7-9, with TRBD2 identical over 7 bases. The CDR3 length is 14 residues. The trim removed 1 base at V and 2 bases at J, leaving 2 bases unmatched. CDR1 is SEHNR and CDR2 is FQNEAQ in the germline V gene (reference sequence). CDR3 sequence: CASSLGLAAYEQYF. CDR3 nucleotide sequence: TGTGCCAGCAGCTTAGGGCTAGCGGCCTACGAGCAGTACTTC.

The V gene is TRBV5-1, the J gene TRBJ2-4; D is perhaps TRBD1 (5 bases). Germline CDR1 SGHRS, CDR2 YFSETQ. The CDR3 has 14 amino acids. Between the trimmed V and J ends, which lost 4 bases and 3 bases, there was a span of 11 bases. CDR3 in DNA: TGCGCCAGCAGCCCGGACACCATCAAAAACATTCAGTACTTC. It specifies CASSPDTIKNIQYF. Based on the CDR3 plus reference TRBV5-1 and TRBJ2-4, the full variable domain is KAGVTQTPRYLIKTRGQQVTLSCSPISGHRSVSWYQQTPGQGLQFLFEYFSETQRNKGNFPGRFSGRQFSNSRSEMNVSTLELGDSALYLCASSPDTIKNIQYFGAGTRLSVL.

This clonotype was found once. At one end, the junction sequence differs from germline, possibly due to a read error. CDR3 coding DNA: TGTGCCCGTAGTATGGGGAATTACAGGATACAGAACACTGAAGCTTTCTTT. It translates to CARSMGNYRIQNTEAFF. This chain joins TRBV19 and TRBJ1-1; a possible D gene is TRBD1 (5 bases). The germline V gene encodes CDR1 LNHDA and CDR2 SQIVND (reference sequence). The CDR3 consists of 17 residues.

The gene calls are TRBV18 and TRBJ2-1, with 7 nucleotides matching TRBD2. CDR1 and CDR2 from the germline V gene are KGHSH and LQKENI. The length of the CDR3 is 16 residues. V gave up 0 bases and J gave up 3 bases; unmatched junction bases: 5. The CDR3: CASSPPPTSNYNEQFF. Written as DNA, the CDR3 is TGTGCCAGCTCACCACCCCCGACTAGCAACTACAATGAGCAGTTCTTC.

The sample holds a few counts of this clonotype. The rearrangement joins TRBV7-6 to TRBJ2-7; 9 bases are a match to TRBD2. The CDR3 runs to 16 residues. CDR1 SGHVS and CDR2 FNYEAQ come from the germline V gene. V shed 3 bases, J shed 2 bases, and the junction held 8 bases outside the gene matches. The CDR3, as DNA: TGTGCCAGCAGCTTGCTCTCGGCGGGAGGGGCCTACGAGCAGTACTTC. Amino acids: CASSLLSAGGAYEQYF.

The chain couples TRBV12-3 or TRBV12-4 to TRBJ1-2, with D perhaps matching TRBD1 (6 bases). V gave up 0 bases and J gave up 4 bases, with 9 bases separating them. This CDR3 contains 14 residues. The CDR3 here is CASSLAGRGYGYTF. The CDR3 bases are TGTGCCAGCAGTTTAGCGGGCAGGGGCTATGGCTACACCTTC.

This clonotype was seen repeatedly, ten times or more. The chain joins TRBV28 to TRBJ1-4; D is ambiguous. The CDR3 spans 15 residues. V was cut by 6 bases and J by 0 bases, with 11 bases left in between. The V gene's germline CDR1 is MDHEN and CDR2 SYDVKM. CDR3 coding DNA: TGTGCCAGCAGGTTGGCACCGGCAACTAATGAAAAACTGTTTTTT. Amino acid sequence: CASRLAPATNEKLFF.

Details on this clonotype: The junction departs from germline at one end; a sequencing error may be responsible. The V and J genes are TRBV14 and TRBJ2-5; 7 nucleotides line up with TRBD1. The CDR3 consists of 14 residues. Germline V CDR1 and CDR2: SGHDN, FVKESK. CDR3 sequence reads: CASSRLQGSENQYF. The DNA for the CDR3 is TGTGCCAGCAGCCGACTACAGGGGTCGGAGAACCAGTACTTC.

This clonotype was seen a few times. The chain employs TRBV6-6 and TRBJ2-7, with D perhaps assigned TRBD1 or TRBD2 (5 bases each). Germline CDR1 reads MNHNY; CDR2 reads SVGAGI (reference sequence). There are 17 residues in the CDR3. Trimming stripped 1 base from V and 5 bases from J, with 21 bases between. CDR3 nucleotide sequence: TGTGCCAGCAGTTACTTGGGCCAACCGGGACGTTGGGACGAGCAGTACTTC. Protein: CASSYLGQPGRWDEQYF.

The sample holds many counts of this clonotype. The chain has TRBV7-2 and TRBJ1-2; D remains ambiguous. Trimming removed 5 bases at V and 2 bases at J, with 12 bases between. This CDR3 is 14 amino acids long. Germline V gene data show CDR1 as SGHTA and CDR2 as FQGNSA. In DNA, the CDR3 is TGTGCCAGCAGCCTCGGACGGAACAACTATGGCTACACCTTC. Translated: CASSLGRNNYGYTF.

In its sample, this clonotype was seen a few times. J is TRBJ1-1 and V is TRBV7-2; D gene ambiguous. CDR1 and CDR2 (germline): SGHTA, FQGNSA. The CDR3 consists of 13 residues. The V gene lost 8 bases and the J gene lost 2 bases, with 12 bases spanning the gap. The CDR3 protein is CASASYRNTEAFF. In nucleotides, the CDR3 is TGTGCCAGCGCTTCTTACCGAAACACTGAAGCTTTCTTT.